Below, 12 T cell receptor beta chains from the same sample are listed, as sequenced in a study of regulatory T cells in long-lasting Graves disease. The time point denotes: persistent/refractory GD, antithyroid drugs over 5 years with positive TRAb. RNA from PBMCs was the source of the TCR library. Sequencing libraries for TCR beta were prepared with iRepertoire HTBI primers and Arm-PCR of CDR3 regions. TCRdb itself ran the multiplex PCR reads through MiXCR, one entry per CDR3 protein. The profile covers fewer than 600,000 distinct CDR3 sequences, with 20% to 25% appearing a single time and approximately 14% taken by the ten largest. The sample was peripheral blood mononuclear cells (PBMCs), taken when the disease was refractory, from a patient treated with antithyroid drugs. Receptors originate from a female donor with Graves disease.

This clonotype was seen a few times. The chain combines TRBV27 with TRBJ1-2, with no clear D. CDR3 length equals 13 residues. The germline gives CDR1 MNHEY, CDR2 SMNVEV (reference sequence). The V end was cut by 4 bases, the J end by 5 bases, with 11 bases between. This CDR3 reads CASSSIHYYGYTF. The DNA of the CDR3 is TGTGCCAGCAGTTCAATCCATTATTATGGCTACACCTTC.

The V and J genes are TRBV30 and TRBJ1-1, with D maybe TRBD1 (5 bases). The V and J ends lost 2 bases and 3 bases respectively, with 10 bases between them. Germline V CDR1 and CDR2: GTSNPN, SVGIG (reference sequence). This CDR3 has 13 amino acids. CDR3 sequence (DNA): TGTGCCTGGAGTTTACAGGAGGACACTGAAGCTTTCTTT. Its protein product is CAWSLQEDTEAFF.

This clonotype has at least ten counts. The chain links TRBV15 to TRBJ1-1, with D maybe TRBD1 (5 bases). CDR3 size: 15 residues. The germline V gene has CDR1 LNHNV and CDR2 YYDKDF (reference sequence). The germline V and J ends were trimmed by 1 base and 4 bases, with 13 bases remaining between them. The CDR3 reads CATSRGDSLGTEAFF. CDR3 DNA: TGTGCCACCAGCAGAGGCGACAGCTTGGGCACTGAAGCTTTCTTT.

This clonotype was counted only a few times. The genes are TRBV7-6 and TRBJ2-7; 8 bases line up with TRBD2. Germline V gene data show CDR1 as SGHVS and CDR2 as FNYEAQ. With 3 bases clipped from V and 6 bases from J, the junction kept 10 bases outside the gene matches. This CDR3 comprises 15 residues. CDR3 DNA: TGTGCCAGCAGCTTGACTCCGGGACTAGTCCCCGAGCAGTACTTC. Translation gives CASSLTPGLVPEQYF.

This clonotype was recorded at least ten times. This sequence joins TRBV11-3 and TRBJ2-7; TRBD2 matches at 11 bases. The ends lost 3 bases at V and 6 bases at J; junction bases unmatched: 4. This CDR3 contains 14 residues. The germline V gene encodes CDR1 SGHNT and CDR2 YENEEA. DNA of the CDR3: TGTGCCAGCAGCTTCGATAGCGGGAGGGGCGAGCAGTACTTC. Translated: CASSFDSGRGEQYF.

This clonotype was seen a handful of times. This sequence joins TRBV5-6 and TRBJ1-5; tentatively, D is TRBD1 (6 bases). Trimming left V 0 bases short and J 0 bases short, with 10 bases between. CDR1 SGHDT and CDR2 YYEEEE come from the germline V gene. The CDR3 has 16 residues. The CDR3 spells CASSLGGHTSNQPQHF. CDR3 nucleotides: TGTGCCAGCAGCTTGGGGGGACACACTAGCAATCAGCCCCAGCATTTT.

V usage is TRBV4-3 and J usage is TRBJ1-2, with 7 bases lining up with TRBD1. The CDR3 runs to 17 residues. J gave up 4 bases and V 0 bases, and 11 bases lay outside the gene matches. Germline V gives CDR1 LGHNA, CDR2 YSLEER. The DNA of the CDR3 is TGCGCCAGCAGCCAAGACGATGGGACAGAGATTCCCTATGGCTACACCTTC. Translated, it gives CASSQDDGTEIPYGYTF.

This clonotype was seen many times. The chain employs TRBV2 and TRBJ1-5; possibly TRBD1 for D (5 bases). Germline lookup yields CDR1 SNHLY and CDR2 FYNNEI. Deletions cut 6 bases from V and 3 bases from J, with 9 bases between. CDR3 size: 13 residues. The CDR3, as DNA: TGTGCCAGCAGACAGGACCTCAATCAGCCCCAGCATTTT. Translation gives CASRQDLNQPQHF.

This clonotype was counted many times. As DNA, the CDR3 is TGTGCCAGCAGTCTCCCCGGGACGGTAATGAACACTGAAGCTTTCTTT. Amino acid sequence: CASSLPGTVMNTEAFF. The V gene is TRBV28, the J gene TRBJ1-1; D may be TRBD1 (5 bases). Trimming cost V 5 bases and J 0 bases, with 16 bases left between them. CDR3 length equals 16 residues. The V gene's germline CDR1 is MDHEN and CDR2 SYDVKM.

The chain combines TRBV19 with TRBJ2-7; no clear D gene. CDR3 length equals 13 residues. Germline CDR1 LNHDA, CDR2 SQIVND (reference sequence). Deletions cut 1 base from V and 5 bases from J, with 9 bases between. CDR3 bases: TGTGCCAGTAGTATAGGGCTCAACCACGAGCAGTACTTC. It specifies CASSIGLNHEQYF.

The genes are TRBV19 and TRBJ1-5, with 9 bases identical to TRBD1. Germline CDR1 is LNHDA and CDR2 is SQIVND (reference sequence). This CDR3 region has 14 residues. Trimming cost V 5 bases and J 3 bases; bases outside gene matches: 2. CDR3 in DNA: TGTGCCAGTAGTGGACAGGGGTACAATCAGCCCCAGCATTTT. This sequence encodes CASSGQGYNQPQHF.

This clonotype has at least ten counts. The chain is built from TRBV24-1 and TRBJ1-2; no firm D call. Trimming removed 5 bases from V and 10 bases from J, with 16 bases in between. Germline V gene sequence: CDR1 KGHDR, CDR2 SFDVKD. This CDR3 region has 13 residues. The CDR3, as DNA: TGTGCCACCAGTGGCCCATGGGAGGGAACCTACACCTTC. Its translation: CATSGPWEGTYTF.